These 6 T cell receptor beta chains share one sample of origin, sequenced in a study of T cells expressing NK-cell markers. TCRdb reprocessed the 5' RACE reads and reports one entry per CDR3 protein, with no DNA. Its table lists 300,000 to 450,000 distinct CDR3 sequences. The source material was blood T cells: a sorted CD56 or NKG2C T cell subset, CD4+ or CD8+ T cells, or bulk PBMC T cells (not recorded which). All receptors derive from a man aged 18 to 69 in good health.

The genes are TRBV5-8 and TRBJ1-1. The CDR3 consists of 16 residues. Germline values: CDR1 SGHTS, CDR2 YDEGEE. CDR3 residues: CASSLRQALMNTEAFF.

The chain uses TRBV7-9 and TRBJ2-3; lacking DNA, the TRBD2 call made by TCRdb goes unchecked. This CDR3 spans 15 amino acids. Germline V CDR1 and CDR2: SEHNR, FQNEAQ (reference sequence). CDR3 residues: CASSQTSGGPDTQYF. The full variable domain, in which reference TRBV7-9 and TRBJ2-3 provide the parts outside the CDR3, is DTGVSQNPRHKITKRGQNVTFRCDPISEHNRLYWYRQTLGQGPEFLTYFQNEAQLEKSRLLSDRFSAERPKGSFSTLEIQRTEQGDSAMYLCASSQTSGGPDTQYFGPGTRLTVL.

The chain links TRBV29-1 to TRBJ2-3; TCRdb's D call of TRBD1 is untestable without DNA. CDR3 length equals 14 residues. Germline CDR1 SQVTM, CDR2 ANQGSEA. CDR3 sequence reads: CSAVRTGAQDTQYF.

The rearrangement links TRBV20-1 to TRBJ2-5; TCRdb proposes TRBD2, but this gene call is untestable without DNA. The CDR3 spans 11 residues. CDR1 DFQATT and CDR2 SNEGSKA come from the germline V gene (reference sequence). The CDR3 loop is CSARGSLAQYF.

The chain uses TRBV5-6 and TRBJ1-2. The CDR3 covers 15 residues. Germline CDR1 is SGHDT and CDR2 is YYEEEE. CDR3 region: CASSFLQRTNYGYTF. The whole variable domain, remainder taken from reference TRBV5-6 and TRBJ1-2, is DAGVTQSPTHLIKTRGQQVTLRCSPKSGHDTVSWYQQALGQGPQFIFQYYEEEERQRGNFPDRFSGHQFPNYSSELNVNALLLGDSALYLCASSFLQRTNYGYTFGSGTRLTVV.

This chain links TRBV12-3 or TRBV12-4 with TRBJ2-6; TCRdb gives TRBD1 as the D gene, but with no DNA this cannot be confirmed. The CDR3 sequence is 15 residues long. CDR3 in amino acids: CASSPQGAGANVLTF.